One TCR beta chain is described in this entry. Its antigen is not identified. The data were taken from a study of cytomegalovirus exposure and HLA in healthy donors. Whole-study context: Drawn from HLA-typed donors, approximately 85 million unique TCRs were held in an early data release. Study-wide findings and caveats: TCR beta V- and J-gene trimming, according to a later analysis, was linked to a missense DCLRE1C variant. TCR beta sequences reportedly predicted most subjects' HLA-A and HLA-B alleles accurately.

Primers: 60 Vbeta forward and 13 Jbeta reverse. Method: immunoSEQ multiplex PCR; TCRdb's copy keeps in-frame clones and lacks some. This listing includes some 110,000 clones. Germline assignment: CDR1 SQVTM and CDR2 ANQGSEA. This CDR3 contains 12 residues. V lost 3 bases and J lost 0, with 6 bases in between. This TCR derives from a man between 18 and 35 years old in good health and CMV-seronegative. The material sequenced was PBMCs. The rearrangement links TRBV29-1 to TRBJ2-7; D is unresolved. The CDR3 sequence is CSVEESSYEQYF. DNA of the CDR3: TGCAGCGTTGAGGAGAGCTCCTACGAGCAGTACTTC.